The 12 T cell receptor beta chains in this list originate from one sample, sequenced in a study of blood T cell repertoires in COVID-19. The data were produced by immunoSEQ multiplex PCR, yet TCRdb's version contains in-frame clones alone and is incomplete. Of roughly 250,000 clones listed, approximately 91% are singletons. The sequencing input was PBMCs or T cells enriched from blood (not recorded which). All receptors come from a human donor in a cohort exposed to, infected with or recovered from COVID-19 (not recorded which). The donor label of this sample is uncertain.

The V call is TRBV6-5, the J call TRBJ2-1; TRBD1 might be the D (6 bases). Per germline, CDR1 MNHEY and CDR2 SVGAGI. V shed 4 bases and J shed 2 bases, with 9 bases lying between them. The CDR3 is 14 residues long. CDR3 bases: TGTGCCAGCAGTTTGACAGGTACCTACAATGAGCAGTTCTTC. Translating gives CASSLTGTYNEQFF.

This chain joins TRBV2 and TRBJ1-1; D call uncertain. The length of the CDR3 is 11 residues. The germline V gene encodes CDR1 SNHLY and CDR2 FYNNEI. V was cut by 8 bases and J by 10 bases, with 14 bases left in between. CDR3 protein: CASSAEVSAFF. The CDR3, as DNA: TGTGCCAGCTCGGCGGAAGTTTCAGCTTTCTTT.

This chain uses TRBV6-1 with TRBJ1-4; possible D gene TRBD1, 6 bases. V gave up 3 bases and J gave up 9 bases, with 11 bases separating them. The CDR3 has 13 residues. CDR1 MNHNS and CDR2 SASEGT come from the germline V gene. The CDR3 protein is CASSESGVKKLFF. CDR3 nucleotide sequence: TGTGCCAGCAGTGAGTCAGGGGTGAAAAAACTGTTTTTT.

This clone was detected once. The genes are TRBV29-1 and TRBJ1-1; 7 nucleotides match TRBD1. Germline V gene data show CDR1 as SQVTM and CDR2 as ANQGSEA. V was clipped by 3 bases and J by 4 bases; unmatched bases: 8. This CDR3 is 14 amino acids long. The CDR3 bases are TGCAGCGTTGAGTCCTACAGGGGATCCACTGAAGCTTTCTTT. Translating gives CSVESYRGSTEAFF.

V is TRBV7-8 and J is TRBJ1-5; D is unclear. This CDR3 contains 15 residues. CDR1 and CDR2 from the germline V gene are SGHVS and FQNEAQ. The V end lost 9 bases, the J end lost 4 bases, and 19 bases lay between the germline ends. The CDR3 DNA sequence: TGTGCCAGTAGCGACGGGGTACAGCTTAATCAGCCCCAGCATTTT. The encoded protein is CASSDGVQLNQPQHF.

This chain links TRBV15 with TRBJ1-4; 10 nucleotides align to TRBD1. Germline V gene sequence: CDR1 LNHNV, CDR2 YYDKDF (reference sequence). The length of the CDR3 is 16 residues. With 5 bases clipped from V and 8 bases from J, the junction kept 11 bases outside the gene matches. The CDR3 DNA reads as TGTGCCACCAGCCTCAGCGGGGACAGGGGTCGGGAAAAACTGTTTTTT. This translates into CATSLSGDRGREKLFF.

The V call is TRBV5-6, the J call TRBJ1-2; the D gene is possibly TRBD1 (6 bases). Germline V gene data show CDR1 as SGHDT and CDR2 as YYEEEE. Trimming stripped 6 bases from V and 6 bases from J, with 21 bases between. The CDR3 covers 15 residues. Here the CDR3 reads CASIPTGIRAHGYTF. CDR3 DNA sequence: TGTGCCAGCATCCCAACAGGGATACGAGCGCATGGCTACACCTTC.

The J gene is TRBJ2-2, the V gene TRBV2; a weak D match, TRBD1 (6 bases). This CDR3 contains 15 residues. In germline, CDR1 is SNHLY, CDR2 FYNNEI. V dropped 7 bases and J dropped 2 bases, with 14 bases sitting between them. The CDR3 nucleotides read TGTGCCAGCATTCCCAGGGGAGCAAACACCGGGGAGCTGTTTTTT. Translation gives CASIPRGANTGELFF. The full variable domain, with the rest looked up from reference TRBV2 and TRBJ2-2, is EPEVTQTPSHQVTQMGQEVILRCVPISNHLYFYWYRQILGQKVEFLVSFYNNEISEKSEIFDDQFSVERPDGSNFTLKIRSTKLEDSAMYFCASIPRGANTGELFFGEGSRLTVL.

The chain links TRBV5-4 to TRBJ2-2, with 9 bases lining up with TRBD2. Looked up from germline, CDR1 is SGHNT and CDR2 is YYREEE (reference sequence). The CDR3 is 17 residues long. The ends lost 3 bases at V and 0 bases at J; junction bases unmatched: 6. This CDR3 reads CASSSRSGGTNTGELFF. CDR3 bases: TGTGCCAGCAGCTCCCGAAGCGGGGGGACGAACACCGGGGAGCTGTTTTTT.

CDR3 in amino acids: CASSPEGDEGNTIYF. In nucleotides, the CDR3 is TGTGCCAGCAGCCCAGAGGGGGATGAAGGAAACACCATATATTTT. The V call is TRBV11-1, the J call TRBJ1-3; D perhaps matches TRBD1 (6 bases). With 5 bases removed from V and 4 bases from J, the gap between germline ends came to 15 bases. The CDR3 runs to 15 residues. In germline, CDR1 is SGHAT, CDR2 FQDESV (reference sequence).

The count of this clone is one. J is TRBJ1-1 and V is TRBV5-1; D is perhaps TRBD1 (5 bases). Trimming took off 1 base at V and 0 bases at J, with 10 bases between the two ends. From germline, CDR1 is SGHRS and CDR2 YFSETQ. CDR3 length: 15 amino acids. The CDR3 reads CASSLLTDMNTEAFF. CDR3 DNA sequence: TGCGCCAGCAGCTTGTTGACAGACATGAACACTGAAGCTTTCTTT.

The CDR3 DNA is TGTGCCAGCAGTTACAGGAGGGAAGGAAAGAACACTGAAGCTTTCTTT. Translating it yields CASSYRREGKNTEAFF. This chain links TRBV6-2 or TRBV6-3 with TRBJ1-1, with D unclear. The germline V gene has CDR1 MNHEY and CDR2 SVGEGT. The ends were cut back, 2 bases at V and 1 base at J, with 14 bases in the middle. The CDR3 contains 16 residues.